The following is a TCR beta chain sequence with its context. The antigen is unknown. The sample is drawn from a study of T cells after yellow fever vaccination. About the research overall: SMART-Seq v4 Ultra Low Input served to prepare low-cell-number fractions. Study conclusions and caveats: Post-booster repertoires contained most primary-vaccination clones again (around 97% CD4, around 88% CD8). Within FACS-sorted repertoires, abundant clonotypes contaminating from the bulk population could be present.

The ends were cut back, 4 bases at V and 0 bases at J, with 11 bases in the middle. The germline gives CDR1 SEHNR, CDR2 FQNEAQ (reference sequence). The CDR3 has 15 amino acids. Universal primer sites and UMIs were introduced during 5'RACE template-switching synthesis of TCR cDNA. TCRdb independently ran MiXCR on the 5' RACE reads; one entry per CDR3 protein. This sample carries 450,000 to 550,000 distinct CDR3 sequences, roughly a fifth of them seen once, and the ten largest clones take about 16%. The rearrangement joins TRBV7-9 to TRBJ2-3; TRBD2 might be the D (6 bases). The sequencing used PBMCs, collected approximately 22 days after the first yellow fever vaccination. This receptor was obtained from a man younger than 35 who received the YFV17D yellow fever vaccine. The CDR3 region has the DNA TGTGCCAGCAGCTCGACTAGGTCTAGCACAGATACGCAGTATTTT. This encodes CASSSTRSSTDTQYF.